The 18 T cell receptor beta chains in this list originate from one sample, sequenced in a study of cytotoxic CD8 clonotypes in ibrutinib-treated CLL. Produced via immunoSEQ multiplex PCR; TCRdb's table is partial and in-frame only. The table records roughly 180,000 clones, under 85% of them present only once. Sequencing was performed on PBMCs, taken after 24 months of ibrutinib treatment. Receptors were obtained from a human donor with chronic lymphocytic leukemia.

V is TRBV5-1 and J is TRBJ1-3; D call uncertain. This CDR3 has 16 residues. Germline values: CDR1 SGHRS, CDR2 YFSETQ. V was pared by 2 bases and J by 0 bases, with 12 bases between. In DNA, the CDR3 is TGCGCCAGCAGCTTTGCCGACACCCGCTCTGGAAACACCATATATTTT. It specifies CASSFADTRSGNTIYF.

The rearrangement links TRBV6-1 to TRBJ1-1, with D hard to call. Germline V gives CDR1 MNHNS, CDR2 SASEGT. V lost 6 bases to trimming and J lost 10 bases, with 18 bases between them. The CDR3 extends over 13 amino acids. The CDR3 nucleotides read TGTGCCAGCAGGGAGTCGGTGTCCCGCAGAGCTTTCTTT. Protein product: CASRESVSRRAFF.

V gene TRBV2 combines with J gene TRBJ2-5, with D possibly matching TRBD2 (5 bases). CDR1 and CDR2 from the germline V gene are SNHLY and FYNNEI. Trimming removed 3 bases at V and 4 bases at J, with 6 bases between. This CDR3 spans 12 amino acids. CDR3 nucleotides: TGTGCCAGCAGTGACGAGGGAGAGACCCAGTACTTC. It translates to CASSDEGETQYF.

This chain connects TRBV7-2 to TRBJ2-3; unclear D gene. The germline V gene has CDR1 SGHTA and CDR2 FQGNSA. Trimming left V 8 bases short and J 6 bases short, with 15 bases between. CDR3 length equals 13 residues. This CDR3 is CASWLGLADTQYF. The CDR3 DNA reads TGTGCCAGCTGGCTGGGCTTGGCGGATACGCAGTATTTT.

This clone was picked up one time. The J gene is TRBJ1-1, the V gene TRBV15; possibly TRBD1 for D (6 bases). Between the trimmed V and J ends, which lost 8 bases and 5 bases, there was a span of 21 bases. Germline loops: CDR1 LNHNV, CDR2 YYDKDF (reference sequence). This CDR3 comprises 15 residues. The CDR3 region is CATSRKNQGGTEAFF. The DNA of the CDR3 is TGTGCCACCTCTCGGAAAAACCAAGGGGGGACTGAAGCTTTCTTT.

The chain is built from TRBV19 and TRBJ2-1; TRBD2 agrees at 7 bases. This CDR3 has 16 amino acids. Germline CDR1 reads LNHDA; CDR2 reads SQIVND (reference sequence). With 0 bases clipped from V and 2 bases from J, the junction kept 4 bases outside the gene matches. The CDR3 sequence is CASSIEGGTAYNEQFF. CDR3 bases: TGTGCCAGTAGTATAGAGGGAGGGACTGCCTACAATGAGCAGTTCTTC.

V gene TRBV6-1 combines with J gene TRBJ2-3; TRBD2 agrees at 8 bases. CDR1 MNHNS and CDR2 SASEGT come from the germline V gene. The CDR3 sequence is 15 residues long. Unmatched junction bases numbered 9, after V lost 5 bases and J lost 5 bases. Written as DNA, the CDR3 is TGTGCCAGCAGTCTGCGCGGGGGGAGGCAAGATACGCAGTATTTT. Translated, it gives CASSLRGGRQDTQYF.

The chain links TRBV7-2 to TRBJ2-7; possibly TRBD2 for D (5 bases). The CDR3 has 15 residues. CDR1 is SGHTA and CDR2 is FQGNSA in the germline V gene. Deletions cut 4 bases from V and 7 bases from J, with 20 bases between. DNA for the CDR3: TGTGCCAGCAGCTCCGGTTCCGGGGAAGGGTTAGAGCAGTACTTC. Translated, it gives CASSSGSGEGLEQYF.

The chain uses TRBV12-2 and TRBJ2-2. TRBV12-2 is reported as a pseudogene. CDR3 length: 17 amino acids. The CDR3 loop is CASRQNPGARTTGELFF. CDR3 nucleotide sequence: TGTGCAAGTCGCCAAAATCCCGGGGCAAGAACGACCGGGGAGCTGTTTTTT.

This clone was counted only a few times. The J gene is TRBJ1-5, the V gene TRBV5-4; D unclear. Germline V gene data show CDR1 as SGHNT and CDR2 as YYREEE (reference sequence). Between the trimmed V and J ends, which lost 6 bases and 7 bases, there was a span of 17 bases. CDR3 length: 14 amino acids. For the CDR3, the DNA is TGTGCCAGCACCTACTGGGGTCGAGGGCAGCCCCAGCATTTT. It translates to CASTYWGRGQPQHF. The variable domain in full, completed from reference TRBV5-4 and TRBJ1-5, reads ETGVTQSPTHLIKTRGQQVTLRCSSQSGHNTVSWYQQALGQGPQFIFQYYREEENGRGNFPPRFSGLQFPNYSSELNVNALELDDSALYLCASTYWGRGQPQHFGDGTRLSIL.

V is TRBV7-6 and J is TRBJ2-3; 12 bases line up with TRBD2. Per the germline V gene, CDR1 is SGHVS and CDR2 is FNYEAQ. J was trimmed by 0 bases and V by 3 bases; bases with no gene match: 4. This CDR3 is built from 17 residues. In DNA form, the CDR3 reads TGTGCCAGCAGCTTCGGACTAGCGGGAAGTAGCACAGATACGCAGTATTTT. It is translated as CASSFGLAGSSTDTQYF. Full variable domain (outside the CDR3, taken from reference TRBV7-6 and TRBJ2-3): GAGVSQSPRYKVTKRGQDVALRCDPISGHVSLYWYRQALGQGPEFLTYFNYEAQQDKSGLPNDRFSAERPEGSISTLTIQRTEQRDSAMYRCASSFGLAGSSTDTQYFGPGTRLTVL.

The V and J genes are TRBV7-8 and TRBJ1-3; TRBD1 matches 7 bases. Germline V gene data show CDR1 as SGHVS and CDR2 as FQNEAQ. There are 18 residues in the CDR3. V lost 4 bases to trimming and J lost 0 bases; unmatched junction nucleotides: 12. The CDR3 loop is CASSSRLVQGSSGNTIYF. The DNA of the CDR3 is TGTGCCAGCAGCTCCAGACTAGTACAGGGGAGCTCTGGAAACACCATATATTTT.

The rearrangement joins TRBV9 to TRBJ2-7; TRBD1 matches at 8 bases. Germline V CDR1 and CDR2: SGDLS, YYNGEE. Germline trimming cut 2 bases from V and 5 bases from J; bases unmatched to any gene: 6. The CDR3 runs to 14 residues. The CDR3 loop is CASSVGTGGDEQYF. The CDR3 DNA sequence: TGTGCCAGCAGCGTCGGGACAGGCGGGGACGAGCAGTACTTC.

This clone was seen just once. The chain recombines TRBV18 with TRBJ2-7; 9 positions agree with TRBD1. CDR1 KGHSH and CDR2 LQKENI come from the germline V gene. Trimming removed 4 bases from V and 2 bases from J; junction bases left unmatched: 3. The CDR3 totals 14 residues. The CDR3 region has the DNA TGTGCCAGCTCACAGGGACAGGGACCCTACGAGCAGTACTTC. It specifies CASSQGQGPYEQYF.

This clone was detected once. The chain carries TRBV30 and TRBJ1-4; D remains ambiguous. This CDR3 is built from 11 residues. Per the germline V gene, CDR1 is GTSNPN and CDR2 is SVGIG (reference sequence). V dropped 5 bases and J dropped 3 bases, with 4 bases sitting between them. CDR3 coding DNA: TGTGCCTGGGGCGCTAATGAAAAACTGTTTTTT. Protein product: CAWGANEKLFF.

V usage is TRBV18 and J usage is TRBJ1-5, with D uncertain. The CDR3 sequence is 13 residues long. Germline V lookup: CDR1 KGHSH, CDR2 LQKENI. Trimming left V 3 bases short and J 1 base short, with 4 bases between. The CDR3 DNA reads TGTGCCAGCTCACCCGGCAGCAATCAGCCCCAGCATTTT. Its translation is CASSPGSNQPQHF.

The chain carries TRBV7-9 and TRBJ2-3; 8 bases are a match to TRBD1. In germline, CDR1 is SEHNR, CDR2 FQNEAQ (reference sequence). Trimming cost V 5 bases and J 0 bases; bases outside gene matches: 7. The CDR3 covers 16 residues. The CDR3, as DNA: TGTGCCAGCAGCCTGACAGGGGACCCTAGCACAGATACGCAGTATTTT. Translating it yields CASSLTGDPSTDTQYF.

The chain recombines TRBV5-1 with TRBJ1-4; D gene ambiguous. The V and J ends lost 1 base and 0 bases respectively, with 4 bases between them. This CDR3 is 14 amino acids long. CDR1 is SGHRS and CDR2 is YFSETQ in the germline V gene. The CDR3 DNA sequence: TGCGCCAGCAGCTTGATGGCAACTAATGAAAAACTGTTTTTT. Translation: CASSLMATNEKLFF.